These T cell receptor beta chains were read from a single sample in a study of CD8 T cells in ankylosing spondylitis. TCRdb recomputed calls from the 5' RACE reads with MiXCR, one row per CDR3 protein. The sample consists of about 340,000 distinct CDR3 sequences, roughly 14% of them appearing once. The sequencing input was blood, either unsorted or a sorted T cell fraction (not recorded which). The receptors were sampled from a male donor with ankylosing spondylitis or in good health (not recorded which). The CDR3 runs from the conserved cysteine through the conserved F or W. The D gene is left open where the match is weak. Size is omitted from some rows. Given values are once, few, many or a class for expanded clones.

clone_size	v_call	d_call	j_call	cdr3_nt	cdr3_aa
NA	TRBV29-1	TRBD2	TRBJ2-1	TGCAGCGTTGGAGTAGCGGGAGGGTTCTCCTACAATGAGCAGTTCTTC	CSVGVAGGFSYNEQFF
many	TRBV12-3/TRBV12-4	NA	TRBJ1-1	TGTGCCAGCAGCTGGAGCAGTGAAGCTTTCTTT	CASSWSSEAFF
few	TRBV5-1	NA	TRBJ2-2	TGCGCCAGCAGCTTGGGCAGGGGAATCGCGAACACCGGGGAGCTGTTTTTT	CASSLGRGIANTGELFF
few	TRBV15	TRBD2	TRBJ2-5	TGTGCCACCAGCCTTGATCCGGGACTAGCGGAAGAGACCCAGTACTTC	CATSLDPGLAEETQYF
NA	TRBV5-6	TRBD1	TRBJ2-3	TGTGCCAGCAGCTGGGGACAGGGGATATATACGCAGTATTTT	CASSWGQGIYTQYF
NA	TRBV20-1	TRBD2	TRBJ2-5	TGCTGTGCTAGAGCATGGGGGACTACGACGAAGACCCAGTACTTC	CCARAWGTTTKTQYF
NA	TRBV9	TRBD2	TRBJ2-5	TGTGCCAGCAGCGGTCGTGCGGCGGGAGGAAGGGAGACCCAGTACTTC	CASSGRAAGGRETQYF
NA	TRBV10-1	NA	TRBJ2-2	TGCGCCAGCAGTGAGTACACCGGGACCATTTTCGGGGAGCTGTTTTTT	CASSEYTGTIFGELFF
few	TRBV20-1	NA	TRBJ2-7	TGCAGTGCTAGAGATGAGGCAGGGATCTACGAGCAGTACTTC	CSARDEAGIYEQYF
few	TRBV25-1	TRBD1	TRBJ1-2	TGTGCCAGCAGTGGGGGGGACAGCAGCTATGGCTACACCTTC	CASSGGDSSYGYTF
few	TRBV20-1	NA	TRBJ1-2	TGCAGTGCCTACTCCGGGACATCCTCTGGCTACACCTTC	CSAYSGTSSGYTF
NA	TRBV4-2	TRBD1	TRBJ2-5	TGTGCCAGCAGCCGGGACAGCAAAGAGACCCAGTACTTC	CASSRDSKETQYF
few	TRBV7-9	NA	TRBJ2-7	TGTGCCAGCAGCCCGAGGGGAGAGGCTAACGAGCAGTACTTC	CASSPRGEANEQYF
NA	TRBV12-3/TRBV12-4	NA	TRBJ2-2	TGTACCAGCAGTCCGGGACCCCGCGACACCGGGGAGCTGTTTTTT	CTSSPGPRDTGELFF
NA	TRBV6-1	NA	TRBJ1-6	TGTGCCAGCTCTGAACAGGGAGTCGATTCACCCCTCCACTTT	CASSEQGVDSPLHF